This entry lists 22 T cell receptor beta chains sequenced from one sample in a study of early T cells in non-severe SARS-CoV-2 infection. One entry per CDR3 protein, called by TCRdb with MiXCR from the 5' RACE reads. The data show over 50,000 distinct CDR3 sequences, with roughly 13% seen just once and about 3% held by the top ten. Source material: whole blood. The receptors originated from an adult who was a healthcare worker with PCR-confirmed SARS-CoV-2 infection or an uninfected control (not recorded which).

The chain employs TRBV29-1 and TRBJ2-7, with 7 bases aligning to TRBD1. The junction had 7 bases not matched to a gene; V was cut back by 6 bases and J by 5 bases. The CDR3 contains 12 residues. Germline CDR1 is SQVTM and CDR2 is ANQGSEA. This chain's CDR3 is CSVRQGVHEQYF. The CDR3 DNA sequence: TGCAGCGTCAGACAGGGTGTCCACGAGCAGTACTTC.

This clonotype was detected ten times or more. CDR3 nucleotides: TGTGCCATCAGTGACAGCTCCGGGAGCCTCTCCTACGAGCAGTACTTC. Residues: CAISDSSGSLSYEQYF. V gene TRBV10-3 combines with J gene TRBJ2-7; a weak D match, TRBD2 (6 bases). The CDR3 length is 16 residues. Germline V lookup: CDR1 ENHRY, CDR2 SYGVKD. V gave up 3 bases and J gave up 0 bases, with 15 bases separating them.

The chain combines TRBV7-2 with TRBJ1-6, with D tentatively TRBD1 (5 bases). The CDR3 length is 13 residues. In germline, CDR1 is SGHTA, CDR2 FQGNSA. V was clipped by 1 base and J by 10 bases, with 8 bases between them. Here the CDR3 reads CASSLVWDSPLHF. The CDR3 coding sequence is TGTGCCAGCAGCTTAGTGTGGGACTCACCCCTCCACTTT.

This clonotype was seen many times. V and J are TRBV7-6 and TRBJ1-1; D gene ambiguous. V was clipped by 1 base and J by 4 bases, with 13 bases between them. The germline V gene encodes CDR1 SGHVS and CDR2 FNYEAQ. CDR3 length: 15 residues. CDR3 nucleotide sequence: TGTGCCAGCAGCTTAGACACGGATCCGATCACTGAAGCTTTCTTT. It specifies CASSLDTDPITEAFF.

This clonotype has ten or more counts. V gene TRBV5-6 combines with J gene TRBJ2-3; 9 bases align to TRBD2. V shed 4 bases, J shed 2 bases, and the junction held 8 bases outside the gene matches. CDR1 and CDR2 (germline): SGHDT, YYEEEE. The CDR3 is 16 residues long. The CDR3 region is CASSTQRGAYTDTQYF. The CDR3 DNA reads TGTGCCAGCAGCACCCAGCGGGGGGCGTACACAGATACGCAGTATTTT.

This clonotype was seen only once. This may be a read error: a much more frequent sequence differs by one nucleotide. The V and J genes are TRBV12-3 or TRBV12-4 and TRBJ1-1, with 9 bases matching TRBD1. The length of the CDR3 is 13 residues. V lost 6 bases to trimming and J lost 4 bases; unmatched junction nucleotides: 3. The CDR3 region has the DNA TGTGCCAGCAGCCACAGGGGGCCCACTGAAGCTTTCTTT. It codes for CASSHRGPTEAFF.

This clonotype appeared a few times. The rearrangement uses TRBV20-1 and TRBJ2-1, with 11 bases that match TRBD2. The V gene end was trimmed by 2 bases and the J gene end by 5 bases; junction bases not matched to a gene: 11. From germline, CDR1 is DFQATT and CDR2 SNEGSKA (reference sequence). The CDR3 extends over 17 amino acids. CDR3 amino acids: CSARLLMTSGTDNEQFF. In DNA, the CDR3 is TGCAGTGCTAGACTCCTGATGACTAGCGGGACCGACAATGAGCAGTTCTTC.

The chain combines TRBV3-1 with TRBJ2-7; 7 bases map to TRBD2. This CDR3 is built from 15 residues. From germline, CDR1 is LGHDT and CDR2 YNNKEL (reference sequence). V shed 4 bases and J 6 bases; nucleotides not matched to a gene: 12. DNA for the CDR3: TGTGCCAGCAGCCCGCCGGGACTATCAACGGCCGAGCAGTACTTC. Translation: CASSPPGLSTAEQYF.

Ten or more counts support this clonotype. The chain joins TRBV20-1 to TRBJ2-7, with D uncertain. This CDR3 comprises 11 residues. V was trimmed by 6 bases and J by 13 bases, leaving 19 bases between them. The V gene's germline CDR1 is DFQATT and CDR2 SNEGSKA (reference sequence). CDR3 sequence (DNA): TGCAGTGCCATCAACCTTGACTCGCTCTACTTC. This encodes CSAINLDSLYF.

The rearrangement uses TRBV7-8 and TRBJ2-1, with D possibly matching TRBD1 (5 bases). The CDR3 sequence is 14 residues long. The germline gives CDR1 SGHVS, CDR2 FQNEAQ. Trimming removed 2 bases from V and 5 bases from J, with 10 bases in between. The CDR3 sequence: CASSLSRVDNEQFF. The CDR3 region has the DNA TGTGCCAGCAGCTTATCCAGGGTAGACAATGAGCAGTTCTTC.

This clonotype was observed at least ten times. V usage is TRBV6-5 and J usage is TRBJ1-2, with 9 bases matching TRBD1. The germline CDR1 and CDR2 sequences are MNHEY and SVGAGI. This CDR3 is 14 amino acids long. V trimming: 2 bases; J trimming: 7 bases; junction bases outside the gene matches: 5. The CDR3 is CASSYGTGSAGYTF. CDR3 nucleotides: TGTGCCAGCAGTTACGGGACAGGGTCGGCTGGCTACACCTTC.

Of note for this clonotype: A much larger clone sits a single nucleotide away, making a read error possible. The chain is built from TRBV12-5 and TRBJ1-5, with 7 bases that match TRBD1. Trimming removed 6 bases from V and 5 bases from J; junction bases left unmatched: 10. This CDR3 is 15 amino acids long. Germline V lookup: CDR1 LGHNT, CDR2 FRNRAP. CDR3 protein: CASGDGIGGDQPQHF. The CDR3 nucleotides read TGTGCTAGTGGCGACGGGATAGGGGGCGATCAGCCCCAGCATTTT.

There are a few counts of this clonotype. The chain joins TRBV5-1 to TRBJ1-5; the match to TRBD1 covers 11 bases. The CDR3 totals 15 residues. Germline V lookup: CDR1 SGHRS, CDR2 YFSETQ. Unmatched junction bases numbered 3, after V lost 0 bases and J lost 7 bases. The CDR3 region is CASSLAGQGAQPQHF. CDR3 DNA sequence: TGCGCCAGCAGCTTGGCTGGACAGGGGGCCCAGCCCCAGCATTTT.

This clonotype was seen repeatedly, ten times or more. The chain couples TRBV28 to TRBJ2-7; D unresolved. The germline V gene encodes CDR1 MDHEN and CDR2 SYDVKM. The V end was cut by 8 bases, the J end by 7 bases, with 21 bases between. This CDR3 is 14 amino acids long. The CDR3 reads CASFLPPFGSEQYF. CDR3 nucleotide sequence: TGTGCCAGCTTTCTCCCACCATTTGGGTCAGAGCAGTACTTC.

In this sample, this clonotype turned up a few times. The CDR3 is CASSRILGETQYF. The DNA for the CDR3 is TGTGCCAGCAGCCGTATCCTGGGGGAGACCCAGTACTTC. This sequence joins TRBV7-9 and TRBJ2-5; D is undetermined. Germline lookup yields CDR1 SEHNR and CDR2 FQNEAQ (reference sequence). Trimming pared 5 bases from V and 5 bases from J, leaving 12 bases between. This CDR3 is 13 amino acids long.

This clonotype was detected many times. The chain combines TRBV27 with TRBJ1-2; perhaps TRBD1 as D (5 bases). Germline V gives CDR1 MNHEY, CDR2 SMNVEV (reference sequence). This CDR3 comprises 16 residues. Trimming stripped 5 bases from V and 6 bases from J, with 22 bases between. The CDR3 here is CASSLTIGRGVNGYTF. The CDR3 bases are TGTGCCAGCAGTCTCACCATCGGACGGGGGGTGAATGGCTACACCTTC.

This clonotype has a count of ten or more. This rearrangement joins TRBV20-1 to TRBJ2-2; D remains ambiguous. The V end was cut by 4 bases, the J end by 5 bases, with 20 bases between. CDR3 size: 16 residues. Per the germline V gene, CDR1 is DFQATT and CDR2 is SNEGSKA (reference sequence). The CDR3: CSAIIPGPTRTGELFF. The CDR3 region has the DNA TGCAGTGCTATAATACCCGGGCCTACGAGGACCGGGGAGCTGTTTTTT.

With regard to this clonotype: This likely comes from a read error, as the CDR3 has no conserved phenylalanine or tryptophan at its end. The V and J genes are TRBV12-3 or TRBV12-4 and TRBJ2-3; 13 nucleotides align to TRBD2. The CDR3 length is 15 residues. V trimming: 5 bases; J trimming: 4 bases; junction bases outside the gene matches: 3. The DNA of the CDR3 is TGTGCCAGCAGTGGGACTAGCGGGGACGCAGATACGCAGTATTTA. This sequence encodes CASSGTSGDADTQYL.

The chain links TRBV1 to TRBJ2-3; whether TRBD1, the table's D call, matches the DNA was not checked. TRBV1 is an annotated pseudogene. The CDR3 is made up of 16 amino acids. The CDR3 reads CTGQPGCSYSTDTQYF. DNA of the CDR3: TGCACCGGCCAACCCGGCTGTTCTTACTCCACAGATACGCAGTATTTT.

V usage is TRBV5-4 and J usage is TRBJ2-5, with TRBD2 identical over 12 bases. Looked up from germline, CDR1 is SGHNT and CDR2 is YYREEE (reference sequence). This CDR3 is 15 amino acids long. The trim removed 4 bases at V and 4 bases at J, leaving 5 bases unmatched. The CDR3: CASSPRTSGVETQYF. In nucleotides, the CDR3 is TGTGCCAGCAGCCCTCGGACTAGCGGGGTAGAGACCCAGTACTTC. Drawing the rest from reference TRBV5-4 and TRBJ2-5, the complete variable domain is ETGVTQSPTHLIKTRGQQVTLRCSSQSGHNTVSWYQQALGQGPQFIFQYYREEENGRGNFPPRFSGLQFPNYSSELNVNALELDDSALYLCASSPRTSGVETQYFGPGTRLLVL.

The rearrangement links TRBV29-1 to TRBJ2-7; 8 bases line up with TRBD1. This CDR3 is built from 14 residues. CDR1 SQVTM and CDR2 ANQGSEA come from the germline V gene. Trimming took 2 bases from V and 2 from J; bases not matched to a gene: 5. Written as DNA, the CDR3 is TGCAGCGTTGAATTGCGGACAGGGACCTACGAGCAGTACTTC. Translated: CSVELRTGTYEQYF.

For this clonotype: This may come from a read error, since a much larger clone is one base off. The chain carries TRBV7-8 and TRBJ2-5; D remains unclear. This CDR3 region has 15 residues. The V gene's germline CDR1 is SGHVS and CDR2 FQNEAQ. Trimming left V 1 base short and J 3 bases short, with 12 bases between. The CDR3 DNA sequence: TGTGCCAGCAGCTTAGGGGTCAGAGTGGAAGAGACCCAGTACTTC. Its protein product is CASSLGVRVEETQYF. Supplemented by reference TRBV7-8 and TRBJ2-5, the full variable domain reads GAGVSQSPRYKVAKRGQDVALRCDPISGHVSLFWYQQALGQGPEFLTYFQNEAQLDKSGLPSDRFFAERPEGSVSTLKIQRTQQEDSAVYLCASSLGVRVEETQYFGPGTRLLVL.